This entry concerns a single TCR beta chain. This clone was seen only a few times. Its antigen specificity is not known. No per-base quality is available; no much larger clone lies one base away. Each collaborating institution followed its own protocols to collect whole blood in K2EDTA tubes. For TCRbeta analysis, collaborators shipped samples in one of three forms: frozen whole blood, isolated PBMCs, or DNA extracted from either of those sample types. As encoded in the germline V gene (reference sequence), CDR1 is MNHEY while CDR2 is SMNVEV. Its CDR3 holds 12 amino acids, cysteine through phenylalanine. Only the CDR3 portion is preserved as DNA: 36 bases, with reading frame beginning at the first base. The V end loses 6 bases and the J end loses 5 bases, and a stretch of 10 bases separates them. This sample was included in a study of blood T cell repertoires in COVID-19 (dated by TCRdb to 2020 to 2022). At the level of the whole study: Samples from collaborators originated in the United States, Italy and Spain and spanned both the acute and convalescent phases of COVID-19. A de-identified subject ID, COVID-19 status, age in years and sex were almost always included in the sample metadata. The repertoires were made available in a free public database intended to serve as a resource for research on the immune response to SARS-CoV-2. The prospective study material was composed of cDNA or gDNA derived from T cells, B-cell-depleted T cells, or PBMCs. Where HLA class I and class II types were available, the types were taken from metadata supplied by the sample provider, not from assay-based typing. Samples were obtained from the ongoing ImmuneRACE study (first 160 participants) and from 1,000 to 1,500 subjects provided by 6 global collaborators. The dataset comprised deeply sampled blood TCRbeta repertoires from subjects exposed to, actively infected with, or recovered from COVID-19.

The immunoSEQ Assay, a bias-controlled multiplex PCR, was used to amplify TCRbeta CDR3 regions from genomic DNA. Turning to the authors' computational methods: Within the assay, amplification of reference gene primers was used to estimate how many nucleated cells each sample contained. To quantify the absolute abundance of each unique TCRbeta CDR3 rearrangement, sequence reads were collapsed and filtered. Productive Simpson clonality was computed per sample as the square root of Simpson's diversity index over productive rearrangements. TCRdb carries this immuneACCESS record with in-frame sequences only. Its versions omit some clonotypes, under half of them owing to an unresolved V gene in the studies checked, with the rest unexplained. V, J and clone size are taken as reported in that table, and D and trimming were inferred from the DNA itself. The table for this sample lists tens of thousands of clones; approximately 85% of them were counted only once. The leading ten clones occupy around 11% of the sample.

What the work shows at the level of the full study, not this receptor alone: The amount of clinical and demographic metadata varied by source and participant and was provided uncurated.

The source of this sequence is a human donor in a cohort sampled during active COVID-19. The chain is made from TRBV27 and TRBJ2-5, with the D gene too uncertain to name. The specimen was peripheral blood. The DNA is TGTGCCAGCAGACCCCCCGGGGAGACCCAGTACTTC. This sequence encodes CASRPPGETQYF.